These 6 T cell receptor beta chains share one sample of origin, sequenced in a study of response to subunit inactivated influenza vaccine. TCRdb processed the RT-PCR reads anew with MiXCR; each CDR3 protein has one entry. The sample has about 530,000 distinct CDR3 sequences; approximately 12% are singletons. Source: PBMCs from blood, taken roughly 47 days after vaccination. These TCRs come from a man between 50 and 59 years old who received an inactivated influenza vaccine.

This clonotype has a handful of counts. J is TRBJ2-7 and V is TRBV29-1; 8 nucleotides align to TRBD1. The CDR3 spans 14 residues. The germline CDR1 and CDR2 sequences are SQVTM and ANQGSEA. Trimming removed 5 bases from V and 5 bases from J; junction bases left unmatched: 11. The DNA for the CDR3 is TGCAGCGTTAAACGGACAGGGCCCCTCAACGAGCAGTACTTC. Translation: CSVKRTGPLNEQYF.

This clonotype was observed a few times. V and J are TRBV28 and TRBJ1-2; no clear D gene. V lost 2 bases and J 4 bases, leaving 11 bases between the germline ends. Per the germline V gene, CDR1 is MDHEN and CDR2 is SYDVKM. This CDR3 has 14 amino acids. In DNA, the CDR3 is TGTGCCAGCAGTTTAGCCGGGGTAGTCTATGGCTACACCTTC. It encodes CASSLAGVVYGYTF.

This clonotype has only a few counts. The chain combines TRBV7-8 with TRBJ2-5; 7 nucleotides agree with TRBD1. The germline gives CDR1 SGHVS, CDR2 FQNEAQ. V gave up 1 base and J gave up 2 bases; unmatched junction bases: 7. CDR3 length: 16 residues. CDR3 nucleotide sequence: TGTGCCAGCAGCTTAGGGGCCCTGACAGGGCAAGAGACCCAGTACTTC. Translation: CASSLGALTGQETQYF.

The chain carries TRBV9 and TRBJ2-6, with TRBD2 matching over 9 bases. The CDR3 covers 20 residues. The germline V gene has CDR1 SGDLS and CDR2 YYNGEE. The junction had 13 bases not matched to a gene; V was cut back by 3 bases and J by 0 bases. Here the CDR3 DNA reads TGTGCCAGCAGCGCCGTGCGTTCGGCGGGGGGGCACTCTGGGGCCAACGTCCTGACTTTC. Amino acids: CASSAVRSAGGHSGANVLTF.

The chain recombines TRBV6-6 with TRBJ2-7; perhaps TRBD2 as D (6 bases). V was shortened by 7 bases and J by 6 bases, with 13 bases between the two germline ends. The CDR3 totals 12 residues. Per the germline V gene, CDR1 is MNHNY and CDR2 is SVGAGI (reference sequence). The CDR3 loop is CASKRESSEQYF. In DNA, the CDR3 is TGTGCCAGCAAACGGGAGTCGAGCGAGCAGTACTTC.

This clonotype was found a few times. The CDR3, as DNA: TGTGCCAGCAGTCGCCTAAGAACGCGGTCGTCGCAGTATTTT. Translating it yields CASSRLRTRSSQYF. The genes are TRBV12-3 or TRBV12-4 and TRBJ2-3; no definite D call. This CDR3 is built from 14 residues. The V gene lost 5 bases and the J gene lost 10 bases, with 19 bases spanning the gap.